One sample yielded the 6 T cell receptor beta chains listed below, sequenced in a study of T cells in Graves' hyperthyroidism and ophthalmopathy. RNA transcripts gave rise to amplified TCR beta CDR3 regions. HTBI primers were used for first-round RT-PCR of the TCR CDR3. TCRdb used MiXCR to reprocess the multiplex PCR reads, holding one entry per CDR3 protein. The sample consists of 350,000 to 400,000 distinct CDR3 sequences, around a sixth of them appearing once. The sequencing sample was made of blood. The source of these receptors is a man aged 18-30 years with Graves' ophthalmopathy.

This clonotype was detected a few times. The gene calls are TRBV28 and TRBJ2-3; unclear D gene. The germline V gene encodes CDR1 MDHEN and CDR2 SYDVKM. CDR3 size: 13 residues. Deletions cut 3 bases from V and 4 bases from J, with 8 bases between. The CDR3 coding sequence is TGTGCCAGCAGTTTGCCCTCCCCAGATACGCAGTATTTT. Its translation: CASSLPSPDTQYF.

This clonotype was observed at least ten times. The CDR3 is CASSQAALEISNTEAFF. For the CDR3, the DNA is TGCGCCAGCAGCCAAGCAGCACTTGAGATTTCGAACACTGAAGCTTTCTTT. This chain links TRBV4-1 with TRBJ1-1; D is undetermined. This CDR3 is 17 amino acids long. Germline CDR1 MGHRA, CDR2 YSYEKL. The ends were cut back, 1 base at V and 1 base at J, with 16 bases in the middle.

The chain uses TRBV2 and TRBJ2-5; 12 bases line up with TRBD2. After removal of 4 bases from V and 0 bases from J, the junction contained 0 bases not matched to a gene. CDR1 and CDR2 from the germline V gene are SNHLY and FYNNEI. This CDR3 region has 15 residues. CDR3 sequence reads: CASSGTSGDQETQYF. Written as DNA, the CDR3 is TGTGCCAGCAGTGGGACTAGCGGGGACCAAGAGACCCAGTACTTC.

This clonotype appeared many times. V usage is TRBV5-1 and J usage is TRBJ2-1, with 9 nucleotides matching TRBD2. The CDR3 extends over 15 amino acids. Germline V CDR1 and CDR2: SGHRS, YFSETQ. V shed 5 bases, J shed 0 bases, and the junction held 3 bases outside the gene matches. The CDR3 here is CASRSGGPSYNEQFF. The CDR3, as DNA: TGCGCCAGCAGAAGCGGGGGGCCCTCCTACAATGAGCAGTTCTTC.

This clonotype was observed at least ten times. The CDR3 is CASSLAEAGSPYEQYF. CDR3 DNA: TGCGCCAGCAGCTTGGCCGAGGCGGGGAGTCCCTACGAGCAGTACTTC. The chain couples TRBV5-1 to TRBJ2-7; TRBD2 might be the D (6 bases). Germline V CDR1 and CDR2: SGHRS, YFSETQ. CDR3 length: 16 amino acids. V was pared by 0 bases and J by 2 bases, with 15 bases between. Combining the CDR3 with reference TRBV5-1 and TRBJ2-7 gives the whole variable domain KAGVTQTPRYLIKTRGQQVTLSCSPISGHRSVSWYQQTPGQGLQFLFEYFSETQRNKGNFPGRFSGRQFSNSRSEMNVSTLELGDSALYLCASSLAEAGSPYEQYFGPGTRLTVT.

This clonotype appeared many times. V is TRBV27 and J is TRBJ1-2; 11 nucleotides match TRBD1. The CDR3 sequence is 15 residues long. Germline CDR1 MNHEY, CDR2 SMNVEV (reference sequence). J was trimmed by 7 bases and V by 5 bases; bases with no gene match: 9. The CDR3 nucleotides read TGTGCCAGCAGTCCAGGACGGGACAGGGGGTTTGGCTACACCTTC. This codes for CASSPGRDRGFGYTF.